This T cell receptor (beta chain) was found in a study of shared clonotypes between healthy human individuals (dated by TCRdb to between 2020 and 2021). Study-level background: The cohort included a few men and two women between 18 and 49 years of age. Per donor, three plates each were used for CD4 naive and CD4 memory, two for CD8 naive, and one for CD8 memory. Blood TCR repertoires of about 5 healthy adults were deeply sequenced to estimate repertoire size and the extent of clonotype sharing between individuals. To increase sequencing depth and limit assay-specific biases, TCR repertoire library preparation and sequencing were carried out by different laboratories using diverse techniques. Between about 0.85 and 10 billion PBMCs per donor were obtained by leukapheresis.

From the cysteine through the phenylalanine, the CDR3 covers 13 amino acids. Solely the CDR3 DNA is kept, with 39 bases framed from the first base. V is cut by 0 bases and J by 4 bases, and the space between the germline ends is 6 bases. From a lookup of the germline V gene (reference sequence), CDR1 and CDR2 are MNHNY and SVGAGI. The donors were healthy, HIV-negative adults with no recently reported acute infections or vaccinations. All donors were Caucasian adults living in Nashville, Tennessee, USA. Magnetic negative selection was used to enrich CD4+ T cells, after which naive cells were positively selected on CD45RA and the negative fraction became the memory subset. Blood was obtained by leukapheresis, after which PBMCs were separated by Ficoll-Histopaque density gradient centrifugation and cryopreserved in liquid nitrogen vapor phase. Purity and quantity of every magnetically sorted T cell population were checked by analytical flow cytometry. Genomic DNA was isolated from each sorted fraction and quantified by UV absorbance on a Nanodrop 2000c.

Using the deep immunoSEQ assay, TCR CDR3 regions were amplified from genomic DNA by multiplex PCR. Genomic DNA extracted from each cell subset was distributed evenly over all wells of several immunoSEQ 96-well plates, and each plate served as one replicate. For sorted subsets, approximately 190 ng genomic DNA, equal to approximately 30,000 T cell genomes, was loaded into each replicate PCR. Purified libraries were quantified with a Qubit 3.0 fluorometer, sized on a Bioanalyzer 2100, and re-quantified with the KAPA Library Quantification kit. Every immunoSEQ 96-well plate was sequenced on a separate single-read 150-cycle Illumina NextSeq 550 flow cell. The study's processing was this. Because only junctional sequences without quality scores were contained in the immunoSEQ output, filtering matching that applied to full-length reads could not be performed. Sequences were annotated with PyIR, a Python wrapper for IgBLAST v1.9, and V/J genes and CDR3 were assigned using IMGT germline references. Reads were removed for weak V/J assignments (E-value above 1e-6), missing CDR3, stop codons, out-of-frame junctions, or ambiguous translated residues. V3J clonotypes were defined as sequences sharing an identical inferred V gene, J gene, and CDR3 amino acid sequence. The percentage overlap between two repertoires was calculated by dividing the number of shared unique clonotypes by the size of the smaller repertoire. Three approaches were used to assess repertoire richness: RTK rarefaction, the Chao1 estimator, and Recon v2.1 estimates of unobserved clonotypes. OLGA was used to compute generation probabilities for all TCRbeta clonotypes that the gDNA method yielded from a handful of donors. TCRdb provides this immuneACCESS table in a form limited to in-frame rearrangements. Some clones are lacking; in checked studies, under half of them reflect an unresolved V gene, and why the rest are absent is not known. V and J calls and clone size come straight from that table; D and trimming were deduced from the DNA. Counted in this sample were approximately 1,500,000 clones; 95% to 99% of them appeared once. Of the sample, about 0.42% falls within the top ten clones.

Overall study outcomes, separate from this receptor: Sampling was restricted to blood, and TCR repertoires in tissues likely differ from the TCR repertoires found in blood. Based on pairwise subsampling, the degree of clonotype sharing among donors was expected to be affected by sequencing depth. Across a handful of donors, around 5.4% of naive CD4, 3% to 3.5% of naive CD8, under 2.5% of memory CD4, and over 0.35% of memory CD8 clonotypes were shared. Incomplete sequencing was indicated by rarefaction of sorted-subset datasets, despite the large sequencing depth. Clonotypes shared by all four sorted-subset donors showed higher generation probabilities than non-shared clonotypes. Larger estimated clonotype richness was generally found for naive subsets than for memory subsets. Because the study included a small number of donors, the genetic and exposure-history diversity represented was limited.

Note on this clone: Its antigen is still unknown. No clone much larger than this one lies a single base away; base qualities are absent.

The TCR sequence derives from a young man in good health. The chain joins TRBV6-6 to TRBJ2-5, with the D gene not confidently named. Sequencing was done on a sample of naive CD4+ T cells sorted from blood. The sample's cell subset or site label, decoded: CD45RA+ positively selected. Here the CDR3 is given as CASSYSSGETQYF. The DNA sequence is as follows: TGTGCCAGCAGTTACTCGAGTGGAGAGACCCAGTACTTC.